The 12 T cell receptor beta chains below come from one sample, sequenced in a study of shared clonotypes between healthy human individuals. The repertoire was sequenced with immunoSEQ multiplex PCR; TCRdb's copy has only in-frame clones and lacks some. The table lists over 95,000 clones, under 70% of them singletons. Sequencing used memory CD8+ T cells sorted from blood. Documented subset: CD45RO+ cells pooled with CCR7-negative TemRA cells. All receptors come from a woman in her 30s in good health.

The rearrangement uses TRBV11-2 and TRBJ1-1; no clear D gene. Per germline, CDR1 SGHAT and CDR2 FQNNGV. Trimming removed 1 base at V and 0 bases at J, with 18 bases between. CDR3 length: 18 amino acids. Here the CDR3 DNA reads TGTGCCAGCAGCTTAGTGGGGAGGACCAAGGGCATGAACACTGAAGCTTTCTTT. Its translation is CASSLVGRTKGMNTEAFF. Supplemented by reference TRBV11-2 and TRBJ1-1, the full variable domain reads EAGVAQSPRYKIIEKRQSVAFWCNPISGHATLYWYQQILGQGPKLLIQFQNNGVVDDSQLPKDRFSAERLKGVDSTLKIQPAKLEDSAVYLCASSLVGRTKGMNTEAFFGQGTRLTVV.

V and J are TRBV25-1 and TRBJ2-1; D gene uncertain. Germline V CDR1 and CDR2: MGHDK, SYGVNS. Trimming shortened V by 6 bases and J by 5 bases, and 11 bases separated the two germline ends. This CDR3 comprises 13 residues. CDR3 region: CASSENMNNEQFF. The CDR3 region has the DNA TGTGCCAGCAGCGAAAACATGAACAATGAGCAGTTCTTC.

The V and J genes are TRBV6-6 and TRBJ2-5; the match to TRBD1 covers 11 bases. Germline-derived CDR1 and CDR2 are MNHNY and SVGAGI (reference sequence). V was pared by 5 bases and J by 5 bases, with 7 bases of the junction left unmatched. This CDR3 has 15 amino acids. The CDR3 protein is CASSADRGRGETQYF. In DNA, the CDR3 is TGTGCCAGCAGTGCGGACAGGGGGCGCGGGGAGACCCAGTACTTC.

This chain links TRBV11-3 with TRBJ2-1, with D uncertain. The V gene's germline CDR1 is SGHNT and CDR2 YENEEA. V was pared by 1 base and J by 8 bases, with 6 bases between. CDR3 length: 12 amino acids. The CDR3 spells CASSLGRDEQFF. CDR3 DNA: TGTGCCAGCAGCTTAGGGAGAGATGAGCAGTTCTTC.

This clone showed up just a few times. The chain is built from TRBV9 and TRBJ2-7; D ambiguous. Trimming pared 3 bases from V and 7 bases from J, leaving 11 bases between. The CDR3 contains 12 residues. Germline CDR1 and CDR2: SGDLS and YYNGEE. The CDR3 region has the DNA TGTGCCAGCAGCGCCTCAGTGGGGGAGCAGTACTTC. Protein product: CASSASVGEQYF.

The count of this clone is one. The V and J genes are TRBV7-6 and TRBJ1-5; no clear D. V lost 0 bases and J 0 bases, leaving 9 bases between the germline ends. The germline V gene has CDR1 SGHVS and CDR2 FNYEAQ. The CDR3 runs to 16 residues. The DNA for the CDR3 is TGTGCCAGCAGCTTAGCGCCGAGTAATAGCAATCAGCCCCAGCATTTT. Its translation: CASSLAPSNSNQPQHF.

This clone was detected a few times. The chain is built from TRBV6-1 and TRBJ1-1; 8 bases are a match to TRBD1. V lost 6 bases and J lost 10; bases outside the gene matches: 10. This CDR3 comprises 13 residues. Germline-derived CDR1 and CDR2 are MNHNS and SASEGT. The CDR3 DNA follows: TGTGCCAGCAGCCTACAGGGGGAAGGGGTAGCTTTCTTT. Amino acid sequence: CASSLQGEGVAFF.

The chain links TRBV5-6 to TRBJ2-7; 7 bases are a match to TRBD2. This CDR3 is built from 12 residues. From germline, CDR1 is SGHDT and CDR2 YYEEEE. The J segment lost 9 bases and the V segment lost 4 bases, leaving 7 bases of the junction unmatched. As DNA, the CDR3 is TGTGCCAGCAGCCCGGGGGGTGGCGGGCAGTACTTC. This encodes CASSPGGGGQYF.

This clone was seen a few times. This chain uses TRBV4-1 with TRBJ2-1, with 9 bases that match TRBD2. This CDR3 contains 20 residues. CDR1 is MGHRA, CDR2 YSYEKL, per germline. The V and J ends lost 1 base and 0 bases, in that order; junction bases with no gene match: 13. The CDR3 reads CASSQVSVAGGSSSYNEQFF. CDR3 sequence (DNA): TGCGCCAGCAGCCAAGTGAGTGTTGCGGGAGGGTCGAGCTCCTACAATGAGCAGTTCTTC.

The CDR3, as DNA: TGCAGCGCATTACCTAGCGGGAGTCGGGAGACCCAGTACTTC. Translating gives CSALPSGSRETQYF. The chain carries TRBV29-1 and TRBJ2-5; TRBD2 matches at 10 bases. CDR1 is SQVTM, CDR2 ANQGSEA, per germline. The CDR3 contains 14 residues. The ends lost 7 bases at V and 5 bases at J; junction bases unmatched: 10.

This clone came up many times. The CDR3 DNA follows: TGTGCCAGCGTATCCAGGGGGCCTGGGGCCAACGTCCTGACTTTC. Translation gives CASVSRGPGANVLTF. V gene TRBV28 combines with J gene TRBJ2-6, with TRBD1 matching over 8 bases. This CDR3 comprises 15 residues. Germline CDR1 and CDR2: MDHEN and SYDVKM. J gave up 2 bases and V 8 bases, and 5 bases lay outside the gene matches.

This clone occurred once. DNA of the CDR3: TGTGCCAGCAGCTTACTTGCCCTATGGGGCGGTGAGCAGTTCTTC. Translation gives CASSLLALWGGEQFF. The V call is TRBV13, the J call TRBJ2-1; maybe TRBD1 (5 bases). Germline V CDR1 and CDR2: PRHDT, FYEKMQ (reference sequence). CDR3 length equals 15 residues. Trimming took 2 bases from V and 9 from J, leaving 17 bases between them.